The clone carrying this T cell receptor (beta chain) was recorded a few times. Its antigen is as yet unknown. Trimming removed 3 bases at V and 3 bases at J, with 9 bases between. CDR1 and CDR2 (germline): SNHLY, FYNNEI. The CDR3 loop spans 13 amino acids. Preparation of the TCRbeta library used unique molecular identifiers. TCRdb re-called the PCR reads with MiXCR, one entry per CDR3 protein. The sample lists approximately 200,000 distinct CDR3 sequences; roughly 6.3% were seen once. The data derive from a study of T-cell reconstitution after alpha-beta-depleted transplantation in children. Findings and limits, study-wide: From surviving recipient T cells and thymic progenitors came the high day-60 TCRbeta diversity observed in some patients. As was reported, about two months after transplant, alpha-beta T cells came from several hundred expanded graft clones.

The chain combines TRBV2 with TRBJ2-7, with D maybe TRBD2 (6 bases). Material: PBMCs, obtained before TCRalphabeta/CD19-depleted stem cell transplant. The TCR originated in a girl in the first two years of life with combined immunodeficiency, due to receive a stem cell transplant. The CDR3 loop is CASSERGLYEQYF. In nucleotides, the CDR3 is TGTGCCAGCAGTGAGCGGGGTCTCTACGAGCAGTACTTC.